A selection of T cell receptor beta chains follows, all from one sample in a study of blood T cell repertoires in COVID-19. This table comes from immunoSEQ multiplex PCR, and its TCRdb copy is limited to in-frame clones, with some not included. Among about 220,000 clones, approximately 83% were seen once, and the ten largest hold 3% to 3.5%. The sequencing input was PBMCs or T cells enriched from blood (not recorded which). Source of these receptors: a woman aged 55-69 years who had recovered from COVID-19. CDR3s include the opening cysteine and the closing phenylalanine or tryptophan. The D gene is left open where the match is weak. Where a row states a size, it is once, few, many or the class of an expanded clone; other rows omit it.

>TRBV7-9|.|TRBD2|TRBJ2-5
CASSLDWTSGSETQYF
TGTGCCAGCAGCTTAGACTGGACTAGCGGGAGCGAGACCCAGTACTTC
>TRBV15|.|TRBD2|TRBJ2-7
CATSRDRQRGYEQYF
TGTGCCACCAGCAGAGATAGGCAGCGGGGATACGAGCAGTACTTC
>TRBV10-2|.|TRBD1|TRBJ1-5
CASRGGQGARQPQHF
TGCGCCAGCAGGGGGGGACAGGGAGCCCGACAGCCCCAGCATTTT
>TRBV9|.|TRBD2|TRBJ2-3
CASSDTLAGGPDTQYF
TGTGCCAGCAGCGACACCTTAGCGGGGGGGCCAGATACGCAGTATTTT
>TRBV19|.|.|TRBJ2-3
CASSIQGPSALSSTDTQYF
TGTGCCAGTAGTATACAGGGCCCCTCAGCGCTTTCTAGCACAGATACGCAGTATTTT
>TRBV27|few|.|TRBJ1-1
CASSLWGGVNGEAFF
TGTGCCAGCAGTTTATGGGGGGGGGTCAATGGAGAAGCTTTCTTT
>TRBV29-1|.|.|TRBJ2-3
CSGRRGRGTDTQYF
TGCAGCGGGAGGCGAGGACGAGGCACAGATACGCAGTATTTT
>TRBV11-3|.|TRBD2|TRBJ2-1
CASSLRLAGDNEQFF
TGTGCCAGCAGCTTACGACTAGCGGGCGACAATGAGCAGTTCTTC
>TRBV7-8|.|.|TRBJ1-1
CASSLRNMNTEAFF
TGTGCCAGCAGCTTAAGAAACATGAACACTGAAGCTTTCTTT
>TRBV7-2|.|TRBD1|TRBJ1-5
CASSGTGLDQPQHF
TGTGCCAGCAGCGGGACAGGGCTGGATCAGCCCCAGCATTTT
>TRBV6-5|.|.|TRBJ1-5
CASTSTRDQPQHF
TGTGCCAGCACGTCTACACGGGATCAGCCCCAGCATTTT
>TRBV12-3/TRBV12-4|.|.|TRBJ2-1
CASSPFDEQFF
TGTGCCAGCAGTCCTTTTGATGAGCAGTTCTTC
>TRBV20-1|.|.|TRBJ2-1
CSARLLNEQFF
TGCAGTGCTAGACTCCTAAATGAGCAGTTCTTC
>TRBV6-5|few|.|TRBJ1-2
CASRMGGGYGYTF
TGTGCCAGCAGAATGGGAGGCGGCTATGGCTACACCTTC
>TRBV7-2|.|TRBD1|TRBJ1-5
CASSYGQGLSQPQHF
TGTGCCAGCAGCTATGGACAGGGTCTTTCTCAGCCCCAGCATTTT
>TRBV3-1/TRBV3-2|.|TRBD1|TRBJ1-6
CASSQGDRGSSPLHF
TGTGCCAGCAGCCAAGGGGACAGGGGGAGTTCACCCCTCCACTTT
>TRBV6-5|.|TRBD1|TRBJ2-1
CASSYYYRGAYNEQFF
TGTGCCAGCAGTTACTACTACAGGGGAGCCTACAATGAGCAGTTCTTC
>TRBV19|.|.|TRBJ1-4
CASSIGQNSEKLFF
TGTGCCAGTAGTATTGGGCAGAATAGTGAAAAACTGTTTTTT
>TRBV27|.|TRBD1|TRBJ1-5
CASSGGTGQAWGSNQPQHF
TGTGCCAGCAGTGGCGGTACGGGACAGGCCTGGGGTAGCAATCAGCCCCAGCATTTT
>TRBV6-5|.|.|TRBJ1-1
CASSYGRPPGGTEAFF
TGTGCCAGCAGTTACGGCAGGCCACCCGGGGGAACTGAAGCTTTCTTT
>TRBV10-3|once|TRBD2|TRBJ2-1
CAISEPAGVESEQFF
TGTGCCATCAGTGAGCCAGCGGGAGTCGAAAGTGAGCAGTTCTTC
>TRBV7-9|.|.|TRBJ1-3
CASSSGQSRDTIYF
TGTGCCAGCAGCTCCGGACAGTCTAGGGACACCATATATTTT
>TRBV6-1|few|.|TRBJ1-6
CASSEAGYRDDSPLHF
TGTGCCAGCAGTGAAGCGGGCTACAGGGATGATTCACCCCTCCACTTT
>TRBV11-2|.|TRBD1|TRBJ2-5
CASSSDRGRLETQYF
TGTGCCAGCAGTTCGGACAGGGGGCGCCTGGAGACCCAGTACTTC
>TRBV6-6|.|.|TRBJ1-5
CASSYGAGRFVEPQHF
TGTGCCAGCAGTTACGGCGCAGGGAGGTTTGTTGAGCCCCAGCATTTT
>TRBV2|.|.|TRBJ2-7
CASSERRAYEQYF
TGTGCCAGCAGTGAAAGGCGGGCCTACGAGCAGTACTTC
>TRBV11-2|.|TRBD2|TRBJ2-3
CASSPSGEADTQYF
TGTGCCAGCAGCCCTAGCGGCGAGGCGGATACGCAGTATTTT
>TRBV4-2|many|.|TRBJ1-5
CASSQVSAGDQPQHF
TGTGCCAGCAGCCAAGTTTCGGCAGGGGATCAGCCCCAGCATTTT
>TRBV15|once|.|TRBJ2-4
CATSRRAEAKNIQYF
TGTGCCACCAGCAGGAGAGCGGAAGCCAAAAACATTCAGTACTTC
>TRBV4-3|.|TRBD1|TRBJ1-4
CASSQRQGGEKLFF
TGCGCCAGCAGCCAGAGACAGGGCGGGGAAAAACTGTTTTTT
>TRBV7-8|.|TRBD2|TRBJ2-1
CASSLVSRGSRVEQFF
TGTGCCAGCAGCTTAGTCTCTCGCGGGAGTCGGGTTGAGCAGTTCTTC
>TRBV7-8|.|.|TRBJ1-1
CASSLLRNTEAFF
TGTGCCAGCAGCTTACTCAGGAACACTGAAGCTTTCTTT
>TRBV3-1/TRBV3-2|few|.|TRBJ2-7
CASSQLLGYEQYF
TGTGCCAGCAGCCAACTACTAGGCTACGAGCAGTACTTC
>TRBV9|.|.|TRBJ1-1
CASSVWGGSSTEAFF
TGTGCCAGCAGCGTTTGGGGAGGGAGTTCCACTGAAGCTTTCTTT
>TRBV19|.|.|TRBJ1-6
CASAELLGVNSPLHF
TGTGCCAGTGCGGAGCTCCTGGGTGTTAATTCACCCCTCCACTTT
>TRBV6-5|.|.|TRBJ1-1
CASSWRGTEAFF
TGTGCCAGCAGTTGGCGGGGAACTGAAGCTTTCTTT
>TRBV12-3/TRBV12-4|.|.|TRBJ1-5
CASSLSGVQPQHF
TGTGCCAGCAGTTTATCGGGGGTGCAGCCCCAGCATTTT
>TRBV21-1|.|.|TRBJ2-2
CASSKFGTGDTGELFF
TGTGCCAGCAGCAAATTCGGGACAGGAGACACCGGGGAGCTGTTTTTT
>TRBV5-1|.|TRBD1|TRBJ1-5
CASSRTGGNQPQHF
TGCGCCAGCAGCAGAACAGGGGGCAATCAGCCCCAGCATTTT
>TRBV19|.|.|TRBJ1-2
CASSILGYGYTF
TGTGCCAGTAGTATACTAGGCTATGGCTACACCTTC
>TRBV20-1|.|.|TRBJ2-1
CSASFQGGYNEQFF
TGCAGTGCTAGTTTTCAGGGGGGTTACAATGAGCAGTTCTTC
>TRBV29-1|.|TRBD1|TRBJ1-5
CSVTGDFNQPQHF
TGCAGCGTGACAGGGGATTTCAATCAGCCCCAGCATTTT
>TRBV10-3|once|TRBD1|TRBJ1-2
CAISRQGTNYGYTF
TGTGCCATCAGTAGACAGGGGACTAACTATGGCTACACCTTC
>TRBV20-1|once|TRBD2|TRBJ2-3
CSASFLFKLAGAPFDTQYF
TGCAGTGCTAGTTTCCTATTTAAACTAGCGGGAGCGCCATTCGATACGCAGTATTTT
>TRBV5-1|.|.|TRBJ2-1
CASSLGGDNEQFF
TGCGCCAGCAGCTTGGGCGGGGACAATGAGCAGTTCTTC
>TRBV4-1|.|.|TRBJ1-4
CASSQIQEKLFF
TGCGCCAGCAGCCAAATCCAGGAAAAACTGTTTTTT
>TRBV3-1/TRBV3-2|.|TRBD1|TRBJ1-5
CASSRQGKSNQPQHF
TGTGCCAGCAGTCGACAGGGTAAGAGCAATCAGCCCCAGCATTTT
>TRBV4-3|few|TRBD1|TRBJ2-3
CASSQDLDRGNPDTQYF
TGCGCCAGCAGCCAAGATCTAGACAGGGGTAATCCAGATACGCAGTATTTT
>TRBV9|.|TRBD1|TRBJ2-5
CASSVRDREETQYF
TGTGCCAGCAGCGTAAGGGACAGGGAAGAGACCCAGTACTTC
>TRBV11-2|.|.|TRBJ2-5
CASSPNPSGQETQYF
TGTGCCAGCAGCCCCAACCCAAGCGGCCAAGAGACCCAGTACTTC
>TRBV19|.|.|TRBJ2-3
CASRGGYITDTQYF
TGTGCCAGCCGAGGAGGCTATATCACAGATACGCAGTATTTT
>TRBV14|.|.|TRBJ2-7
CASSPRGYEQYF
TGTGCCAGCAGCCCCCGGGGGTACGAGCAGTACTTC
>TRBV7-2|once|.|TRBJ2-1
CASSYSSNEQFF
TGTGCCAGCAGCTATAGCAGCAATGAGCAGTTCTTC
>TRBV5-1|.|TRBD1|TRBJ2-3
CASSRGDRASTDTQYF
TGCGCCAGCAGCCGAGGCGACAGGGCTAGCACAGATACGCAGTATTTT
>TRBV2|.|TRBD2|TRBJ2-5
CASSELAGGRETQYF
TGTGCCAGCAGTGAACTAGCGGGAGGCCGGGAGACCCAGTACTTC
>TRBV4-3|.|TRBD1|TRBJ2-3
CASSQDPQGEVDTQYF
TGCGCCAGCAGCCAAGATCCACAGGGGGAGGTAGATACGCAGTATTTT
>TRBV5-1|.|TRBD1|TRBJ1-2
CASSSGQNYGYTF
TGCGCCAGCAGCTCGGGACAGAACTATGGCTACACCTTC